Presented here are 28 T cell receptor beta chains from one specimen sequenced in a study of blood T cell repertoires in COVID-19. Sequencing was performed with immunoSEQ multiplex PCR; in TCRdb, only in-frame clones are kept and a portion is missing. The table records 200,000 to 300,000 clones, 85% to 90% of them present only once. Specimen: peripheral blood. Receptor source: a woman in her forties with acute or convalescent COVID-19.

The chain couples TRBV7-2 to TRBJ2-1; 7 bases line up with TRBD2. Germline V gives CDR1 SGHTA, CDR2 FQGNSA. CDR3 size: 14 residues. The trim removed 2 bases at V and 5 bases at J, leaving 3 bases unmatched. CDR3 amino acids: CASSLSRGDNEQFF. The CDR3 coding sequence is TGTGCCAGCAGCTTATCACGGGGGGACAATGAGCAGTTCTTC.

J is TRBJ1-5 and V is TRBV19, with D unclear. Per the germline V gene, CDR1 is LNHDA and CDR2 is SQIVND (reference sequence). The CDR3 covers 14 residues. V was clipped by 5 bases and J by 1 base, with 9 bases between them. CDR3 residues: CASSQIQSNQPQHF. The CDR3 nucleotides are TGTGCCAGTAGTCAGATACAAAGCAATCAGCCCCAGCATTTT. Full variable domain (remainder filled in from reference TRBV19 and TRBJ1-5): DGGITQSPKYLFRKEGQNVTLSCEQNLNHDAMYWYRQDPGQGLRLIYYSQIVNDFQKGDIAEGYSVSREKKESFPLTVTSAQKNPTAFYLCASSQIQSNQPQHFGDGTRLSIL.

The chain has TRBV15 and TRBJ1-2; TRBD1 matches at 7 bases. Germline CDR1 reads LNHNV; CDR2 reads YYDKDF (reference sequence). The CDR3 runs to 15 residues. V gave up 3 bases and J gave up 4 bases; unmatched junction bases: 8. The CDR3 nucleotides read TGTGCCACCAGCAGGACACAGGGGTCTTCCTATGGCTACACCTTC. It yields the protein CATSRTQGSSYGYTF.

This clone occurred once. This rearrangement joins TRBV11-2 to TRBJ1-6; D ambiguous. The CDR3 is made up of 15 amino acids. Deletions cut 5 bases from V and 8 bases from J, with 16 bases between. Germline assignment: CDR1 SGHAT and CDR2 FQNNGV. CDR3 nucleotide sequence: TGTGCCAGCAGCCCTGAACGGGGAGTCTATTCACCCCTCCACTTT. It is translated as CASSPERGVYSPLHF.

V and J are TRBV7-9 and TRBJ1-2, with unresolved D. V was shortened by 5 bases and J by 6 bases, with 10 bases between the two germline ends. Germline CDR1 is SEHNR and CDR2 is FQNEAQ (reference sequence). The length of the CDR3 is 12 residues. As DNA, the CDR3 is TGTGCCAGCAGCCTTTACACAGATGGCTACACCTTC. Protein product: CASSLYTDGYTF.

The chain recombines TRBV4-2 with TRBJ2-1; 10 positions agree with TRBD2. V was pared by 0 bases and J by 8 bases, with 7 bases of the junction left unmatched. Looked up from germline, CDR1 is LGHNA and CDR2 is YNFKEQ. The CDR3 is 16 residues long. The CDR3 region is CASSQDPQRGGDEQFF. The CDR3 DNA reads as TGTGCCAGCAGCCAAGATCCCCAGCGGGGGGGCGATGAGCAGTTCTTC.

This clone was detected only once. The V gene is TRBV27, the J gene TRBJ1-4; 9 nucleotides line up with TRBD1. Germline-derived CDR1 and CDR2 are MNHEY and SMNVEV (reference sequence). V shed 6 bases and J 7 bases; nucleotides not matched to a gene: 12. There are 16 residues in the CDR3. Written as DNA, the CDR3 is TGTGCCAGCAGCCCGAAAAGGACAGGGGCTGGTGAAAAACTGTTTTTT. This translates into CASSPKRTGAGEKLFF.

This clone has only one observation. The genes are TRBV30 and TRBJ1-1, with TRBD1 matching over 11 bases. There are 19 residues in the CDR3. The germline gives CDR1 GTSNPN, CDR2 SVGIG (reference sequence). The V segment lost 0 bases and the J segment 3 bases; nucleotides outside the gene matches: 15. The CDR3 protein is CAWSVEGQGARLGHTEAFF. In DNA form, the CDR3 reads TGTGCCTGGAGTGTAGAAGGACAGGGGGCGCGGTTAGGCCACACTGAAGCTTTCTTT.

V gene TRBV10-1 combines with J gene TRBJ2-3, with TRBD1 matching over 10 bases. Germline trimming cut 2 bases from V and 2 bases from J; bases unmatched to any gene: 1. The CDR3 is 15 amino acids. CDR1 and CDR2 (germline): WNHNN, SYGVQD (reference sequence). DNA for the CDR3: TGCGCCAGCAGTGAGGGGACAGGGGCCACAGATACGCAGTATTTT. It yields the protein CASSEGTGATDTQYF.

The chain combines TRBV11-2 with TRBJ2-1, with 7 bases matching TRBD2. In germline, CDR1 is SGHAT, CDR2 FQNNGV. The V gene end was trimmed by 6 bases and the J gene end by 4 bases; junction bases not matched to a gene: 9. The CDR3 consists of 15 residues. CDR3 bases: TGTGCCAGCAGTCAACTGGCGGGGGTTTACAATGAGCAGTTCTTC. Protein sequence: CASSQLAGVYNEQFF.

This sequence joins TRBV5-6 and TRBJ2-7, with D tentatively TRBD1 (5 bases). The CDR3 runs 14 residues. Trimming took off 2 bases at V and 2 bases at J, with 11 bases between the two ends. Germline-derived CDR1 and CDR2 are SGHDT and YYEEEE. In DNA, the CDR3 is TGTGCCAGCAGCTTAGGGGCCAATCCCTACGAGCAGTACGTC. Its protein is CASSLGANPYEQYV.

The chain recombines TRBV12-3 or TRBV12-4 with TRBJ2-2, with D maybe TRBD2 (6 bases). There are 12 residues in the CDR3. Deletions cut 6 bases from V and 7 bases from J, with 9 bases between. The CDR3 nucleotides are TGTGCCAGCAGGGGAGGTTTCGGGGAGCTGTTTTTT. Its translation is CASRGGFGELFF.

The rearrangement joins TRBV7-9 to TRBJ2-3, with D possibly being TRBD1 (5 bases). The germline V gene encodes CDR1 SEHNR and CDR2 FQNEAQ (reference sequence). This CDR3 has 17 residues. Trimming took 1 base from V and 2 from J, leaving 16 bases between them. The CDR3 is CASSLGQPGRVTDTQYF. The CDR3 DNA reads as TGTGCCAGCAGCTTAGGACAGCCAGGACGAGTCACAGATACGCAGTATTTT.

This rearrangement joins TRBV29-1 to TRBJ2-7; the D gene is possibly TRBD2 (5 bases). Looked up from germline, CDR1 is SQVTM and CDR2 is ANQGSEA. The CDR3 consists of 12 residues. V was trimmed by 6 bases and J by 4 bases, leaving 13 bases between them. CDR3 nucleotide sequence: TGCAGCGTCCTAAACGGGGATTACGAGCAGTACGTC. This encodes CSVLNGDYEQYV.

The rearrangement links TRBV7-9 to TRBJ1-2; a weak D match, TRBD1 (6 bases). V lost 2 bases to trimming and J lost 5 bases, with 9 bases between them. The CDR3 sequence is 13 residues long. CDR1 and CDR2 (germline): SEHNR, FQNEAQ (reference sequence). The CDR3 DNA follows: TGTGCCAGCAGCTTACCAGGGGAGTATGGCTACACCTTC. It is translated as CASSLPGEYGYTF. The entire variable domain, with the rest obtained from reference TRBV7-9 and TRBJ1-2, is as follows: DTGVSQNPRHKITKRGQNVTFRCDPISEHNRLYWYRQTLGQGPEFLTYFQNEAQLEKSRLLSDRFSAERPKGSFSTLEIQRTEQGDSAMYLCASSLPGEYGYTFGSGTRLTVV.

This chain connects TRBV7-9 to TRBJ1-4, with D maybe TRBD1 (5 bases). CDR1 and CDR2 (germline): SEHNR, FQNEAQ (reference sequence). Trimming pared 2 bases from V and 17 bases from J, leaving 12 bases between. The CDR3 is 11 amino acids. The CDR3 DNA reads as TGTGCCAGCAGCTTATTGGGGCATAAATTTTTT. As protein: CASSLLGHKFF.

V gene TRBV6-6 combines with J gene TRBJ1-5; 7 nucleotides align to TRBD1. CDR1 and CDR2 (germline): MNHNY, SVGAGI (reference sequence). This CDR3 contains 14 residues. V lost 6 bases and J lost 1; bases outside the gene matches: 3. For the CDR3, the DNA is TGTGCCAGCAGATTACAGGGGAGCAATCAGCCCCAGCATTTT. Translated: CASRLQGSNQPQHF.

V usage is TRBV21-1 and J usage is TRBJ1-1. TRBV21-1 is a listed pseudogene. This CDR3 is 16 amino acids long. The DNA for the CDR3 is TGTGCCAGCAGCTCCCACCGGTGTCGCATGAACACTGAAGCTTTCTTT. As protein: CASSSHRCRMNTEAFF.

V usage is TRBV9 and J usage is TRBJ2-5; D may be TRBD1 (6 bases). With 0 bases removed from V and 4 bases from J, the gap between germline ends came to 10 bases. CDR3 length equals 14 residues. CDR1 is SGDLS, CDR2 YYNGEE, per germline. The CDR3 sequence is CASSVEQGRETQYF. CDR3 nucleotide sequence: TGTGCCAGCAGCGTAGAACAGGGACGAGAGACCCAGTACTTC. Together with reference TRBV9 and TRBJ2-5, the CDR3 gives the full variable domain: DSGVTQTPKHLITATGQRVTLRCSPRSGDLSVYWYQQSLDQGLQFLIQYYNGEERAKGNILERFSAQQFPDLHSELNLSSLELGDSALYFCASSVEQGRETQYFGPGTRLLVL.

V is TRBV1 and J is TRBJ1-6; the tabulated D call, TRBD1, remains unverified against the DNA. TRBV1 is termed a pseudogene. This CDR3 has 16 amino acids. The CDR3 sequence is CTSSQARDSYNSPLHF. The DNA of the CDR3 is TGCACCAGCAGCCAAGCCCGGGACAGCTATAATTCACCCCTCCACTTT.

The chain combines TRBV24-1 with TRBJ1-2; D is unclear. Looked up from germline, CDR1 is KGHDR and CDR2 is SFDVKD. The CDR3 is 14 amino acids. Trimming cost V 7 bases and J 3 bases, with 14 bases left between them. The CDR3 sequence is CATRGAGLDYGYTF. DNA for the CDR3: TGTGCCACCAGAGGAGCGGGATTGGACTATGGCTACACCTTC.

The chain has TRBV24-1 and TRBJ2-3, with TRBD1 as a possible D gene (6 bases). CDR1 is KGHDR, CDR2 SFDVKD, per germline. Trimming took 8 bases from V and 3 from J, leaving 11 bases between them. The CDR3 loop spans 13 amino acids. The CDR3 DNA is TGTGCCACCAAGGACAGAACTACAGATACGCAGTATTTT. This translates into CATKDRTTDTQYF.

The chain couples TRBV24-1 to TRBJ1-2; 7 nucleotides agree with TRBD1. The CDR3 covers 14 residues. J gave up 7 bases and V 0 bases, and 4 bases lay outside the gene matches. Germline-derived CDR1 and CDR2 are KGHDR and SFDVKD. CDR3 bases: TGTGCCACCAGTGATTTGTCGGCAGGGGGTGGCTACACCTTC. It is translated as CATSDLSAGGGYTF.

The chain employs TRBV6-4 and TRBJ2-3, with D possibly matching TRBD1 (5 bases). Germline CDR1 reads MRHNA; CDR2 reads SNTAGT. Trimming shortened V by 5 bases and J by 2 bases, and 8 bases separated the two germline ends. This CDR3 region has 13 residues. DNA for the CDR3: TGTGCCAGCAGTCCGACAGCCACAGATACGCAGTATTTT. This gives the protein CASSPTATDTQYF.

This clone was seen a few times. V usage is TRBV30 and J usage is TRBJ1-1, with D perhaps TRBD1 (5 bases). V dropped 8 bases and J dropped 0 bases, with 13 bases sitting between them. CDR3 size: 13 residues. CDR1 and CDR2 (germline): GTSNPN, SVGIG (reference sequence). CDR3 amino acids: CARKGPLNTEAFF. For the CDR3, the DNA is TGTGCCCGGAAGGGGCCCCTGAACACTGAAGCTTTCTTT.

The chain uses TRBV27 and TRBJ2-1, with TRBD1 matching 9 bases. The CDR3 has 15 residues. The V and J ends lost 3 bases and 1 base, in that order; junction bases with no gene match: 1. CDR1 is MNHEY and CDR2 is SMNVEV in the germline V gene (reference sequence). The CDR3 loop reads CASSLGQGSYNEQFF. In DNA form, the CDR3 reads TGTGCCAGCAGTTTGGGACAGGGTTCCTACAATGAGCAGTTCTTC.

The rearrangement joins TRBV2 to TRBJ1-2, with D uncertain. Deletions cut 4 bases from V and 4 bases from J, with 13 bases between. The CDR3 totals 14 residues. Germline V lookup: CDR1 SNHLY, CDR2 FYNNEI. The CDR3 region is CASSGVVRGYGYTF. CDR3 in DNA: TGTGCCAGCAGTGGGGTGGTCCGGGGCTATGGCTACACCTTC.

This clone was recorded a few times. This sequence joins TRBV5-1 and TRBJ2-2; D is unresolved. Germline V lookup: CDR1 SGHRS, CDR2 YFSETQ. The CDR3 consists of 14 residues. Trimming took 2 bases from V and 4 from J, leaving 9 bases between them. CDR3 DNA sequence: TGCGCCAGCAGCTTTGACGGGTTCACCGGGGAGCTGTTTTTT. Amino acids: CASSFDGFTGELFF.